The T cell receptor beta chain described here comes from a study of T cell responses to AZD1222 COVID-19 vaccine. The data were produced by immunoSEQ multiplex PCR, yet TCRdb's version contains in-frame clones alone and is incomplete. The sample lists around 90,000 clones, roughly 84% occurring once. Germline V gives CDR1 LGHDT, CDR2 YNNKEL (reference sequence). The CDR3 covers 14 residues. The V end was cut by 1 base, the J end by 2 bases, with 5 bases between. With respect to this clone: Additional DNA sequences in this sample encode the identical CDR3.

J is TRBJ2-2 and V is TRBV3-1 (or the pseudogene TRBV3-2), with D hard to call. This clonotype was obtained from an adult in good health. Here the sequenced sample was peripheral blood, taken on day 0 of AZD1222 vaccination. The DNA of the CDR3 is TGTGCCAGCAGCCAAGGCCTCAACACCGGGGAGCTGTTTTTT. Translation: CASSQGLNTGELFF.